These 25 T cell receptor beta chains were all obtained from the same sample, sequenced in a study of molecular identifiers for immune sequencing clone quantification. TCRdb re-analysed the PCR reads in MiXCR, keeping a single row per CDR3 protein. The data show 100,000 or so distinct CDR3 sequences, with roughly 21% seen just once and more than 1% held by the top ten. Sequenced input: naive CD8+ T cells from blood, with Jurkat cell RNA spiked in. Stated subset: FACS-sorted CD8+CD4-CCR7+CD45RA+ naive T cells. All receptors derive from a human donor in good health. Some libraries in this study had Jurkat cell RNA spiked in.

In its sample, this clonotype was seen a few times. The chain recombines TRBV12-3 or TRBV12-4 with TRBJ1-2, with 7 bases that match TRBD1. This CDR3 has 15 amino acids. The J segment lost 6 bases and the V segment lost 0 bases, leaving 7 bases of the junction unmatched. CDR3: CASSLAPGGRDGYTF. CDR3 bases: TGTGCCAGCAGTTTAGCCCCAGGGGGGCGTGATGGCTACACCTTC.

A note on this clonotype: A single base separates this from a much larger clone, so it may be a read error. V gene TRBV20-1 combines with J gene TRBJ2-3; 9 bases are shared with TRBD2. Germline V gives CDR1 DFQATT, CDR2 SNEGSKA (reference sequence). The V gene end was trimmed by 5 bases and the J gene end by 2 bases; junction bases not matched to a gene: 17. The CDR3 totals 18 residues. CDR3 residues: CSAGAREIAGAFTDTQYF. CDR3 nucleotides: TGCAGTGCTGGAGCTAGGGAAATAGCGGGGGCGTTCACAGATACGCAGTATTTT.

This clonotype was seen ten or more times. This chain connects TRBV20-1 to TRBJ1-5; perhaps TRBD1 as D (5 bases). V was trimmed by 6 bases and J by 0 bases, leaving 18 bases between them. Germline V lookup: CDR1 DFQATT, CDR2 SNEGSKA (reference sequence). The CDR3 has 16 residues. The CDR3 nucleotides read TGCAGTGCGGGGGAAGTTGGGTTTGGTAGCAATCAGCCCCAGCATTTT. Amino acid sequence: CSAGEVGFGSNQPQHF.

A word on this clonotype: Given a much more abundant clone one base away, this may be a read error. The chain couples TRBV7-9 to TRBJ2-7; D might be TRBD1 (6 bases). The CDR3 extends over 13 amino acids. In germline, CDR1 is SEHNR, CDR2 FQNEAQ (reference sequence). DNA of the CDR3: TGTGCCAGCAGCCCGACAGGAACGCTTAATCGGCACTTC. Its translation: CASSPTGTLNRHF.

This clonotype was found many times. This rearrangement joins TRBV18 to TRBJ2-7, with D possibly called TRBD1 or TRBD2 (5 bases each). Germline V gives CDR1 KGHSH, CDR2 LQKENI. There are 14 residues in the CDR3. With 3 bases removed from V and 2 bases from J, the gap between germline ends came to 11 bases. Here the CDR3 reads CASSPPGAAYEQYF. The CDR3 DNA is TGTGCCAGCTCACCGCCCGGGGCAGCCTACGAGCAGTACTTC.

This clonotype has a handful of counts. The rearrangement uses TRBV7-3 and TRBJ2-7; TRBD2 is a possible D gene (6 bases). Germline-derived CDR1 and CDR2 are SGHTA and FQGTGA. V lost 5 bases and J lost 7, with 9 bases in between. This CDR3 contains 11 residues. Written as DNA, the CDR3 is TGTGCCAGCAGCCAAGGGAGGGAGCAGTACTTC. This encodes CASSQGREQYF.

To note about this clonotype: This clone may be a read error of a much larger clone one base away. The chain carries TRBV5-3 and TRBJ2-7, with TRBD1 as a possible D gene (6 bases). TRBV5-3 is identified as an open reading frame with a role that is uncertain. This CDR3 has 14 residues. CDR3 DNA: TGTGCCAGCAGCTTGGGGGACACCTCCTACGAGCAGTACTTC. It encodes CASSLGDTSYEQYF.

This clonotype was observed a handful of times. The V call is TRBV20-1, the J call TRBJ2-1; 7 bases match TRBD1. The CDR3 runs 15 residues. Trimming cost V 0 bases and J 3 bases; bases outside gene matches: 5. Germline CDR1 and CDR2: DFQATT and SNEGSKA (reference sequence). The CDR3 region is CSARETGSFYNEQFF. The CDR3 bases are TGCAGTGCTAGAGAGACAGGGAGTTTCTACAATGAGCAGTTCTTC.

Note on this clonotype: A clone one base away is much larger, so this may be a read error. This is likely a read error, given that the CDR3 carries no conserved phenylalanine or tryptophan at its end. The chain recombines TRBV20-1 with TRBJ2-7; possible D gene TRBD1, 6 bases. Germline-derived CDR1 and CDR2 are DFQATT and SNEGSKA (reference sequence). The CDR3 is 13 amino acids. Between the trimmed V and J ends, which lost 6 bases and 0 bases, there was a span of 12 bases. The CDR3 reads CSARDTSSYEQYL. CDR3 in DNA: TGCAGTGCCCGGGACACCAGCTCCTACGAGCAGTACCTC.

This clonotype occurred once. A much larger clone lies one base from this, so it may be a read error. The chain recombines TRBV5-1 with TRBJ2-5; 8 bases are a match to TRBD1. From germline, CDR1 is SGHRS and CDR2 YFSETQ. The CDR3 extends over 13 amino acids. CDR3 residues: CASRGRGQETQHF. As DNA, the CDR3 is TGCGCCAGCAGAGGCAGGGGGCAAGAGACCCAGCACTTC.

On this clonotype itself: A much larger clonotype is one base distant, so this may be a read error. The V and J genes are TRBV24-1 and TRBJ2-4, with a possible D match to TRBD2 (5 bases). Germline V CDR1 and CDR2: KGHDR, SFDVKD. The CDR3 is made up of 13 amino acids. The DNA of the CDR3 is TGTGCCACCAGAGACTACCTCCGAAACATTCGGTACTTC. Its protein is CATRDYLRNIRYF.

The chain couples TRBV7-9 to TRBJ2-5, with TRBD2 identical over 8 bases. Germline V gene data show CDR1 as SEHNR and CDR2 as FQNEAQ (reference sequence). V was pared by 5 bases and J by 3 bases, with 14 bases of the junction left unmatched. CDR3 length: 17 amino acids. This CDR3 reads CASSPRTGGGHKETQYF. The CDR3, as DNA: TGTGCCAGCAGCCCCCGGACGGGCGGGGGGCATAAAGAGACCCAGTACTTC.

This clonotype was seen at least ten times. V and J are TRBV5-1 and TRBJ2-5; the D gene is possibly TRBD1 (6 bases). The CDR3 runs 17 residues. Germline loops: CDR1 SGHRS, CDR2 YFSETQ. Trimming took off 3 bases at V and 8 bases at J, with 26 bases between the two ends. The CDR3 loop reads CASSSAAGVTTGDTQYF. Written as DNA, the CDR3 is TGCGCCAGCAGCTCCGCGGCAGGGGTGACCACCGGGGACACCCAGTACTTC. Full variable domain (rest looked up from reference TRBV5-1 and TRBJ2-5): KAGVTQTPRYLIKTRGQQVTLSCSPISGHRSVSWYQQTPGQGLQFLFEYFSETQRNKGNFPGRFSGRQFSNSRSEMNVSTLELGDSALYLCASSSAAGVTTGDTQYFGPGTRLLVL.

This clonotype was counted many times. V is TRBV7-2 and J is TRBJ2-1, with 8 bases fitting TRBD1. CDR3 length equals 17 residues. CDR1 and CDR2 (germline): SGHTA, FQGNSA. V lost 4 bases to trimming and J lost 2 bases; unmatched junction nucleotides: 10. CDR3 nucleotide sequence: TGTGCCAGCAGCTCCAGGGGGCAGGGGATCGCCTACAATGAGCAGTTCTTC. This encodes CASSSRGQGIAYNEQFF.

This chain joins TRBV7-9 and TRBJ2-5; D uncertain. Trimming removed 5 bases from V and 0 bases from J, with 7 bases in between. The CDR3 consists of 13 residues. Germline loops: CDR1 SEHNR, CDR2 FQNEAQ (reference sequence). The CDR3 protein is CASSEPNQETQYF. CDR3 bases: TGTGCCAGCAGCGAACCGAACCAAGAGACCCAGTACTTC.

This clonotype has a count of ten or more. The chain combines TRBV19 with TRBJ2-7; 8 nucleotides match TRBD1. The CDR3 is made up of 16 amino acids. Trimming took 3 bases from V and 3 from J; bases not matched to a gene: 10. CDR1 is LNHDA, CDR2 SQIVND, per germline (reference sequence). CDR3 DNA sequence: TGTGCCAGTAGTATTTATTCTTCAGGACAGGGCTACGAGCAGTACTTC. Protein sequence: CASSIYSSGQGYEQYF.

The CDR3 protein is CAISGERENYGYTF. The CDR3, as DNA: TGTGCCATCAGTGGAGAAAGGGAGAACTATGGCTACACCTTC. The chain is built from TRBV10-3 and TRBJ1-2, with D unclear. V gave up 4 bases and J gave up 2 bases, with 11 bases separating them. Germline CDR1 ENHRY, CDR2 SYGVKD. The CDR3 loop spans 14 amino acids.

As concerns this clonotype: It may be a read error: a sequence one base away is much more abundant. V usage is TRBV6-1 and J usage is TRBJ2-2; TRBD2 matches 8 bases. Germline values: CDR1 MNHNS, CDR2 SASEGT. The CDR3 has 15 amino acids. The junction had 9 bases not matched to a gene; V was cut back by 11 bases and J by 1 base. This chain's CDR3 is CAGAGAGGNTGELFF. In nucleotides, the CDR3 is TGTGCCGGCGCCGGGGCGGGAGGGAACACCGGGGAGCTGTTTTTT.

Details on this clonotype: A single base separates this from a much larger clone, so it may be a read error. The chain combines TRBV27 with TRBJ2-1; D unresolved. The germline V and J ends were trimmed by 4 bases and 2 bases, with 15 bases remaining between them. Germline assignment: CDR1 MNHEY and CDR2 SMNVEV (reference sequence). The CDR3 sequence is 16 residues long. CDR3 in amino acids: CASSSETEYTYNEQFF. CDR3 bases: TGTGCCAGCAGTTCCGAGACGGAGTACACCTACAATGAGCAGTTCTTC.

A word on this clonotype: It may be a read error: a sequence one base away is much more abundant. The chain combines TRBV19 with TRBJ1-5; possible D gene TRBD1, 5 bases. Germline V gene sequence: CDR1 LNHDA, CDR2 SQIVND (reference sequence). This CDR3 region has 12 residues. CDR3 sequence reads: CTSKSGHQPQHF. CDR3 in DNA: TGTACCAGTAAATCAGGGCATCAGCCCCAGCATTTT.

This clonotype has at least ten counts. V gene TRBV3-1 combines with J gene TRBJ2-1; 9 bases align to TRBD2. The V segment lost 0 bases and the J segment 9 bases; nucleotides outside the gene matches: 15. CDR3 length equals 18 residues. From germline, CDR1 is LGHDT and CDR2 YNNKEL (reference sequence). This chain's CDR3 is CASSQEGFTSGSSGEQFF. CDR3 bases: TGTGCCAGCAGCCAAGAAGGGTTTACTAGCGGGTCCTCAGGTGAGCAGTTCTTC.

This clonotype was counted at least ten times. V and J are TRBV30 and TRBJ2-1; TRBD2 agrees at 10 bases. The length of the CDR3 is 13 residues. Germline-derived CDR1 and CDR2 are GTSNPN and SVGIG (reference sequence). The V segment lost 4 bases and the J segment 6 bases; nucleotides outside the gene matches: 3. CDR3 sequence: CAWTSGSGNEQFF. CDR3 DNA sequence: TGTGCCTGGACTAGCGGGAGCGGCAATGAGCAGTTCTTC. The complete variable domain, with remaining parts taken from reference TRBV30 and TRBJ2-1, reads SQTIHQWPATLVQPVGSPLSLECTVEGTSNPNLYWYRQAAGRGLQLLFYSVGIGQISSEVPQNLSASRPQDRQFILSSKKLLLSDSGFYLCAWTSGSGNEQFFGPGTRLTVL.

This clonotype was counted ten times or more. The rearrangement joins TRBV30 to TRBJ2-3, with D possibly TRBD2 on 5 matching bases. The CDR3 runs 16 residues. CDR1 is GTSNPN and CDR2 is SVGIG in the germline V gene (reference sequence). Trimming removed 2 bases from V and 2 bases from J, with 17 bases in between. Here the CDR3 reads CAWSPPSFHFTDTQYF. The DNA for the CDR3 is TGTGCCTGGAGTCCTCCTAGCTTTCATTTCACAGATACGCAGTATTTT.

A few counts support this clonotype. J is TRBJ2-1 and V is TRBV24-1; 10 bases agree with TRBD2. Trimming took 2 bases from V and 5 from J; bases not matched to a gene: 5. This CDR3 region has 16 residues. Germline values: CDR1 KGHDR, CDR2 SFDVKD. The CDR3, as DNA: TGTGCCACCAGTGATTCAGCGGGGGGGGTCGACAATGAGCAGTTCTTC. It yields the protein CATSDSAGGVDNEQFF.

This clonotype turned up a few times. The chain couples TRBV29-1 to TRBJ2-1; 13 bases agree with TRBD2. V dropped 5 bases and J dropped 7; count of bases not matched to a gene: 8. Per the germline V gene, CDR1 is SQVTM and CDR2 is ANQGSEA. This CDR3 comprises 15 residues. The CDR3 sequence: CSVLGTSGIRNEQFF. DNA for the CDR3: TGCAGCGTTCTTGGGACTAGCGGGATAAGAAATGAGCAGTTCTTC.